A single sample is the source of the 10 T cell receptor beta chains below, sequenced in a study of shared clonotypes between healthy human individuals. Naive-designated CD8 cells lacked CD45RO, were positively enriched for CCR7, and omitted terminally differentiated effector memory CD45RA+ cells. The assay was immunoSEQ multiplex PCR, and TCRdb's table has in-frame clones only and misses some. Of about 2 million clones listed, about 95% are singletons. The sample was naive CD8+ T cells sorted from blood. These receptors were collected from a man aged 18 to 29 in good health.

CDR3 nucleotides: TGTGCCATCAGTGAGCCCGGGACAGCCTGGTACGAGCAGTACTTC. The encoded protein is CAISEPGTAWYEQYF. The rearrangement joins TRBV10-3 to TRBJ2-7, with 7 bases aligning to TRBD1. Germline-derived CDR1 and CDR2 are ENHRY and SYGVKD. The junction had 8 bases not matched to a gene; V was cut back by 2 bases and J by 4 bases. The CDR3 spans 15 residues.

The V gene is TRBV7-9, the J gene TRBJ2-5; D is perhaps TRBD1 (5 bases). Germline CDR1 reads SEHNR; CDR2 reads FQNEAQ (reference sequence). The length of the CDR3 is 15 residues. V was pared by 2 bases and J by 5 bases, with 15 bases between. CDR3: CASSLRQTASETQYF. DNA for the CDR3: TGTGCCAGCAGCTTACGACAGACCGCCAGTGAGACCCAGTACTTC.

The V and J genes are TRBV4-1 and TRBJ1-4, with D possibly TRBD1 on 5 matching bases. V was clipped by 2 bases and J by 5 bases, with 18 bases between them. CDR3 length equals 17 residues. Germline-derived CDR1 and CDR2 are MGHRA and YSYEKL. The CDR3: CASSQSRDLLGNEKLFF. CDR3 DNA: TGCGCCAGCAGCCAAAGCAGGGACTTATTGGGGAATGAAAAACTGTTTTTT.

The V and J genes are TRBV2 and TRBJ1-2; weak D call: TRBD1 (5 bases). This CDR3 comprises 14 residues. V lost 4 bases to trimming and J lost 2 bases, with 11 bases between them. Germline-derived CDR1 and CDR2 are SNHLY and FYNNEI. The DNA for the CDR3 is TGTGCCAGCAGTGGCGACAGCCTCAACTATGGCTACACCTTC. The encoded protein is CASSGDSLNYGYTF. Filled out from reference TRBV2 and TRBJ1-2, the complete variable domain reads EPEVTQTPSHQVTQMGQEVILRCVPISNHLYFYWYRQILGQKVEFLVSFYNNEISEKSEIFDDQFSVERPDGSNFTLKIRSTKLEDSAMYFCASSGDSLNYGYTFGSGTRLTVV.

V gene TRBV27 combines with J gene TRBJ2-5; D is possibly TRBD2 (6 bases). Deletions cut 0 bases from V and 4 bases from J, with 12 bases between. The CDR3 contains 15 residues. Germline V gene data show CDR1 as MNHEY and CDR2 as SMNVEV (reference sequence). The CDR3 DNA reads TGTGCCAGCAGTTTATCGGCGGGAAGGTCAGAGACCCAGTACTTC. This codes for CASSLSAGRSETQYF.

V gene TRBV28 combines with J gene TRBJ1-2; the D is unclear. CDR3 length: 14 residues. CDR1 MDHEN and CDR2 SYDVKM come from the germline V gene. Trimming shortened V by 4 bases and J by 3 bases, and 12 bases separated the two germline ends. The CDR3 region is CASSWVGSDYGYTF. The CDR3 DNA reads TGTGCCAGCAGTTGGGTAGGGTCGGACTATGGCTACACCTTC.

In the case of this clone: Sequence at one end of the junction differs from germline and may be a read error. The gene calls are TRBV5-4 and TRBJ2-1; no reliable D call. Looked up from germline, CDR1 is SGHNT and CDR2 is YYREEE (reference sequence). There are 14 residues in the CDR3. CDR3 DNA sequence: TGTGCCAGCAGTTTGGCCAGTAATTACAATGAGCAGTTCTTC. This codes for CASSLASNYNEQFF.

This rearrangement joins TRBV21-1 to TRBJ1-5; the D call in the table, TRBD1, was not verified against the DNA. TRBV21-1 is described as a pseudogene. The CDR3 is made up of 13 amino acids. CDR3 residues: CASLNRGGQPQHF. CDR3 nucleotides: TGTGCCAGCCTAAACAGGGGAGGCCAGCCCCAGCATTTT.

This rearrangement joins TRBV7-2 to TRBJ2-2; 12 bases map to TRBD1. J was trimmed by 6 bases and V by 4 bases; bases with no gene match: 6. The CDR3 runs 16 residues. CDR1 and CDR2 (germline): SGHTA, FQGNSA. The DNA of the CDR3 is TGTGCCAGCAGCTATGGGACAGGGGGCAGGGCCGGGGAGCTGTTTTTT. It codes for CASSYGTGGRAGELFF. The entire variable domain, with the rest obtained from reference TRBV7-2 and TRBJ2-2, is as follows: GAGVSQSPSNKVTEKGKDVELRCDPISGHTALYWYRQSLGQGLEFLIYFQGNSAPDKSGLPSDRFSAERTGGSVSTLTIQRTQQEDSAVYLCASSYGTGGRAGELFFGEGSRLTVL.

This chain joins TRBV11-2 and TRBJ1-3; D may be TRBD1 (6 bases). The CDR3 extends over 15 amino acids. The V end was cut by 4 bases, the J end by 0 bases, with 10 bases between. Germline V lookup: CDR1 SGHAT, CDR2 FQNNGV. The CDR3 DNA reads TGTGCCAGCAGCTCAGGGGTTTACTCTGGAAACACCATATATTTT. It translates to CASSSGVYSGNTIYF. The full variable domain, completed using reference TRBV11-2 and TRBJ1-3, is EAGVAQSPRYKIIEKRQSVAFWCNPISGHATLYWYQQILGQGPKLLIQFQNNGVVDDSQLPKDRFSAERLKGVDSTLKIQPAKLEDSAVYLCASSSGVYSGNTIYFGEGSWLTVV.